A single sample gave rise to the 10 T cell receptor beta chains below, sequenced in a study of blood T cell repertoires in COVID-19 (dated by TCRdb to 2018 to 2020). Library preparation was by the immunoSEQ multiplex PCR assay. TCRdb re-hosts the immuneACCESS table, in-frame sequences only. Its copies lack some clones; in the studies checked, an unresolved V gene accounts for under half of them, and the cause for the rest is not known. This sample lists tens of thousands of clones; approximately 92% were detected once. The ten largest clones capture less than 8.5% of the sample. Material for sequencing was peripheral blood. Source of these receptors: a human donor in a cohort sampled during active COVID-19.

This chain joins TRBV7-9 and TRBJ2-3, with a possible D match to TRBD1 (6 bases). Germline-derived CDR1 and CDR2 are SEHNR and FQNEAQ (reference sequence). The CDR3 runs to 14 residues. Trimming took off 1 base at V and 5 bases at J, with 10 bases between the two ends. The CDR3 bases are TGTGCCAGCAGCTTAGTCAGGGGTTTAGATACGCAGTATTTT. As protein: CASSLVRGLDTQYF.

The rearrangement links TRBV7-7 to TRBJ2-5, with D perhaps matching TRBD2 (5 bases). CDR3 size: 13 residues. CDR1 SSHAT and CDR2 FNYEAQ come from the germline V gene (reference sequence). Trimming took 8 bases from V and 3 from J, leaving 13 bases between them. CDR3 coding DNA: TGTGCCAGCCAAGCGGCGTCGGAAGAGACCCAGTACTTC. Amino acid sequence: CASQAASEETQYF.

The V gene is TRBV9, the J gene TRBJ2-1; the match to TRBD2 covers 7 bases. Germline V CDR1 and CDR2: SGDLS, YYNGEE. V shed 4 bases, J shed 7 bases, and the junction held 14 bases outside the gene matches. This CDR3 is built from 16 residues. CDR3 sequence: CASSLTSALIGNEQFF. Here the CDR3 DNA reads TGTGCCAGCAGCTTAACTAGCGCCCTAATTGGGAATGAGCAGTTCTTC.

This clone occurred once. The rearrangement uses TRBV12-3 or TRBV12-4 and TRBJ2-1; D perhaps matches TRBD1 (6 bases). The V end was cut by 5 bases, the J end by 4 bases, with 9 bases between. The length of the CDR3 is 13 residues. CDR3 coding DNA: TGTGCCAGCAGTCCCGGGACATACAATGAGCAGTTCTTC. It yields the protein CASSPGTYNEQFF.

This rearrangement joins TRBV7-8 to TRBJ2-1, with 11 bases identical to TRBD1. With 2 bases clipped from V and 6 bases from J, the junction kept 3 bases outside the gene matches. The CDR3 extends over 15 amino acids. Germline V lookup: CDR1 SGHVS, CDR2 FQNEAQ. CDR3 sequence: CASSLRTGGFNEQFF. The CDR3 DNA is TGTGCCAGCAGCTTAAGGACAGGGGGCTTCAATGAGCAGTTCTTC.

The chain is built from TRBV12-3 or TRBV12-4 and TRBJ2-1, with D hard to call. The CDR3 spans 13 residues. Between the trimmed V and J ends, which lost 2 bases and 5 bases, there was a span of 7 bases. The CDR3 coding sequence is TGTGCCAGCAGTTTACTACAGAACAATGAGCAGTTCTTC. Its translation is CASSLLQNNEQFF.

Here the CDR3 reads CASSLSRREYQPQHF. CDR3 sequence (DNA): TGTGCCAGCAGTTTATCCCGGAGGGAGTACCAGCCCCAGCATTTT. The rearrangement links TRBV28 to TRBJ1-5; D ambiguous. The CDR3 consists of 15 residues. V lost 1 base, J lost 7 bases, and 14 bases lay in between. From germline, CDR1 is MDHEN and CDR2 SYDVKM.

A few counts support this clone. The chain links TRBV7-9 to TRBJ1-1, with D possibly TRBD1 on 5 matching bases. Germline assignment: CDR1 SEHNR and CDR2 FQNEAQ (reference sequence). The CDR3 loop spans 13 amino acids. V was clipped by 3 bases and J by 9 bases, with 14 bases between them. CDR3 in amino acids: CASSLGKGRQAFF. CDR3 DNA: TGTGCCAGCAGCTTGGGGAAGGGGCGGCAAGCTTTCTTT.

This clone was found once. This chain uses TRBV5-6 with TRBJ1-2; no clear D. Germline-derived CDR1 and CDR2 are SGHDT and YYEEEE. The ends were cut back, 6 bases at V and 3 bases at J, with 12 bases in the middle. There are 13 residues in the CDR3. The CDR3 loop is CASTQVVDYGYTF. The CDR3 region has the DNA TGTGCCAGCACCCAGGTGGTTGACTATGGCTACACCTTC.

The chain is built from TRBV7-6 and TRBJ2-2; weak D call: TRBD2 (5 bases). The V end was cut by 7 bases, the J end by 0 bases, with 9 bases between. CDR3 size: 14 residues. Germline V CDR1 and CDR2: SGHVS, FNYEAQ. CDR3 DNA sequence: TGTGCCAGCAACGGAGGCGCGAACACCGGGGAGCTGTTTTTT. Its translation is CASNGGANTGELFF.